The 13 T cell receptor beta chains reported below all come from one sample, sequenced in a study of regulatory T cells in long-lasting Graves disease. Time point denoted: persistent/refractory GD, antithyroid drugs over 5 years with positive TRAb. With RNA extracted from PBMCs as input, the TCR library was made. Building of the TCR beta libraries involved iRepertoire HTBI primers and Arm-PCR of CDR3 regions. TCRdb independently ran MiXCR on the multiplex PCR reads; one entry per CDR3 protein. The profile shows about 470,000 distinct CDR3 sequences, less than 25% of them singletons. The sample in question was peripheral blood mononuclear cells (PBMCs), obtained when the disease was refractory, from a patient treated with antithyroid drugs. The receptor source for this set is a female donor with Graves disease.

This clonotype was observed many times. V is TRBV12-3 or TRBV12-4 and J is TRBJ2-7, with a tentative D call TRBD1 (5 bases). This CDR3 has 15 amino acids. Trimming pared 7 bases from V and 2 bases from J, leaving 18 bases between. CDR3 sequence (DNA): TGTGCCAGCACCTCTTGGTTAGGGGAAACCTACGAGCAGTACTTC. It codes for CASTSWLGETYEQYF.

Concerning this clonotype: It may be a read error: a sequence one base away is much more abundant. No conserved phenylalanine or tryptophan ends this CDR3, so it is likely a read error. The chain combines TRBV6-2 or TRBV6-3 with TRBJ1-1; possibly TRBD1 for D (6 bases). CDR1 MNHEY and CDR2 SVGEGT come from the germline V gene. V lost 5 bases and J lost 2, with 15 bases in between. CDR3 length: 15 amino acids. CDR3 sequence (DNA): TGTGCCAGCAGTACCCCAGGACAGAAAAACACTGAAGCTTTCTCT. It translates to CASSTPGQKNTEAFS.

This clonotype appeared many times. This chain links TRBV7-9 with TRBJ1-2; D may be TRBD1 (5 bases). The CDR3 sequence is 14 residues long. Germline V gene sequence: CDR1 SEHNR, CDR2 FQNEAQ (reference sequence). V lost 3 bases, J lost 5 bases, and 13 bases lay in between. The CDR3 region has the DNA TGTGCCAGCAGCTTCTCGGGGACGGATTATGGCTACACCTTC. It yields the protein CASSFSGTDYGYTF.

This clonotype came up a few times. This chain connects TRBV6-1 to TRBJ2-7, with D possibly TRBD2 on 5 matching bases. Deletions cut 6 bases from V and 1 base from J, with 25 bases between. CDR3 length equals 18 residues. CDR1 is MNHNS and CDR2 is SASEGT in the germline V gene. The CDR3 is CASSHNPAMRAKSYEQYF. As DNA, the CDR3 is TGTGCCAGCAGCCATAACCCCGCCATGAGGGCTAAGTCCTACGAGCAGTACTTC.

This clonotype was observed many times. V is TRBV5-1 and J is TRBJ2-7; TRBD1 matches at 8 bases. V was clipped by 9 bases and J by 0 bases; unmatched bases: 5. The CDR3 consists of 13 residues. CDR1 and CDR2 from the germline V gene are SGHRS and YFSETQ. As DNA, the CDR3 is TGCGCCACCGGGACAGGCCTCTCCTACGAGCAGTACTTC. It translates to CATGTGLSYEQYF. Based on the CDR3 plus reference TRBV5-1 and TRBJ2-7, the full variable domain is KAGVTQTPRYLIKTRGQQVTLSCSPISGHRSVSWYQQTPGQGLQFLFEYFSETQRNKGNFPGRFSGRQFSNSRSEMNVSTLELGDSALYLCATGTGLSYEQYFGPGTRLTVT.

The chain combines TRBV6-1 with TRBJ1-3; D gene uncertain. CDR3 length: 15 residues. With 7 bases removed from V and 2 bases from J, the gap between germline ends came to 15 bases. Germline CDR1 and CDR2: MNHNS and SASEGT. The CDR3: CASTRGGVTGNTIYF. CDR3 bases: TGTGCCAGCACCAGAGGTGGAGTAACTGGAAACACCATATATTTT.

The table lists this clonotype with many counts. This chain uses TRBV2 with TRBJ2-2, with 10 bases matching TRBD2. This CDR3 is 17 amino acids long. V lost 5 bases to trimming and J lost 0 bases; unmatched junction nucleotides: 6. Germline V gene data show CDR1 as SNHLY and CDR2 as FYNNEI. The CDR3 here is CASSFIAGGTNTGELFF. Here the CDR3 DNA reads TGTGCCAGCAGTTTTATAGCGGGAGGCACGAACACCGGGGAGCTGTTTTTT. The full variable domain, its missing parts supplied by reference TRBV2 and TRBJ2-2, is EPEVTQTPSHQVTQMGQEVILRCVPISNHLYFYWYRQILGQKVEFLVSFYNNEISEKSEIFDDQFSVERPDGSNFTLKIRSTKLEDSAMYFCASSFIAGGTNTGELFFGEGSRLTVL.

This clonotype has just a few counts. V is TRBV20-1 and J is TRBJ2-5; D is possibly TRBD1 or TRBD2 (8 bases each). Matching the DNA end better, TRBJ2-1 makes the J call doubtful. Germline loops: CDR1 DFQATT, CDR2 SNEGSKA (reference sequence). This CDR3 comprises 17 residues. Here the CDR3 reads CSARQGQLAALYNEQFF. DNA for the CDR3: TGCAGTGCGAGACAGGGGCAACTAGCGGCCCTTTACAATGAGCAGTTCTTC.

A few counts support this clonotype. A read error is likely here: a far larger clone is one base away. The chain employs TRBV27 and TRBJ1-1, with D maybe TRBD1 (5 bases). V dropped 8 bases and J dropped 1 base, with 20 bases sitting between them. Germline assignment: CDR1 MNHEY and CDR2 SMNVEV (reference sequence). CDR3 length: 16 amino acids. CDR3 loop: CASSPSEKGSNTEAFF. Here the CDR3 DNA reads TGTGCCAGCTCACCATCAGAAAAGGGGTCGAACACTGAAGCTTTCTTT.

Only a few counts were recorded for this clonotype. The chain uses TRBV27 and TRBJ2-7; tentative D call: TRBD1 (5 bases). The CDR3 is made up of 13 amino acids. CDR1 is MNHEY, CDR2 SMNVEV, per germline (reference sequence). The V gene lost 2 bases and the J gene lost 3 bases, with 8 bases spanning the gap. Here the CDR3 DNA reads TGTGCCAGCAGTTTACGACAGCACTACGAGCAGTACTTC. This translates into CASSLRQHYEQYF.

This clonotype was detected many times. The chain combines TRBV20-1 with TRBJ1-2; the D is unclear. Deletions cut 3 bases from V and 1 base from J, with 12 bases between. Germline V gene sequence: CDR1 DFQATT, CDR2 SNEGSKA (reference sequence). This CDR3 has 14 amino acids. The CDR3 loop is CSASLQNLNYGYTF. The CDR3 DNA reads TGCAGTGCTAGTCTACAGAACCTTAACTATGGCTACACCTTC.

The chain recombines TRBV7-2 with TRBJ2-1; TRBD2 aligns across 8 bases. CDR1 SGHTA and CDR2 FQGNSA come from the germline V gene. CDR3 length: 16 residues. Germline trimming cut 2 bases from V and 0 bases from J; bases unmatched to any gene: 3. CDR3 protein: CASSLTGGSSYNEQFF. CDR3 in DNA: TGTGCCAGCAGCTTAACGGGAGGGAGCTCCTACAATGAGCAGTTCTTC.

This clonotype was seen more than once but under ten times. The chain recombines TRBV20-1 with TRBJ2-5; D might be TRBD1 (6 bases). Between the trimmed V and J ends, which lost 0 bases and 10 bases, there was a span of 24 bases. This CDR3 contains 16 residues. The germline V gene encodes CDR1 DFQATT and CDR2 SNEGSKA (reference sequence). The CDR3 sequence is CSARERGAPQGSDQYF. For the CDR3, the DNA is TGCAGTGCTAGAGAAAGGGGAGCTCCTCAGGGGAGTGACCAGTACTTC.